Each of the 15 T cell receptor beta chains below was sequenced from the same sample in a study of vaccination and CD4 T cells after COVID-19. What these receptors recognize is not known. Regarding treatment: approximately nine-day PBMC culture with coronavirus spike peptide pools or control peptides (ViraFEST assay). Sequencing of the DNA from cultured CD4+ T cells was carried out with the Oncomine TCR Beta short-read assay. TCRdb passed the PCR reads through MiXCR, listing each CDR3 protein once. The sample carries 9,500 to 15,000 distinct CDR3 sequences, under 35% recorded once. Sequencing used CD4+ T cells from blood, cultured in vitro, obtained after SARS-CoV-2 vaccination. These receptors were taken from a human donor who had recovered from COVID-19.

The rearrangement joins TRBV6-2 or TRBV6-3 to TRBJ1-5, with D possibly being TRBD1 (5 bases). Trimming removed 5 bases from V and 2 bases from J, with 22 bases in between. The germline gives CDR1 MNHEY, CDR2 SVGEGT. There are 18 residues in the CDR3. CDR3 residues: CASSPGLGTILGNQPQHF. The CDR3, as DNA: TGTGCCAGCAGTCCCGGACTAGGGACCATATTGGGCAATCAGCCCCAGCATTTT.

This chain uses TRBV28 with TRBJ1-2; no definite D call. The V gene's germline CDR1 is MDHEN and CDR2 SYDVKM. V dropped 5 bases and J dropped 4 bases, with 8 bases sitting between them. The CDR3 consists of 12 residues. CDR3 in DNA: TGTGCCAGCAGTGGACGGTTCTATGGCTACACCTTC. It encodes CASSGRFYGYTF.

The V call is TRBV28, the J call TRBJ2-3; 10 bases fit TRBD2. The CDR3 runs to 14 residues. Germline loops: CDR1 MDHEN, CDR2 SYDVKM. The trim removed 10 bases at V and 2 bases at J, leaving 6 bases unmatched. The CDR3 DNA sequence: TGTGCCACAGATAGCGGGGGGTACACAGATACGCAGTATTTT. This encodes CATDSGGYTDTQYF.

This chain uses TRBV2 with TRBJ2-7; D perhaps matches TRBD1 (6 bases). Germline values: CDR1 SNHLY, CDR2 FYNNEI. Trimming took 6 bases from V and 4 from J, leaving 16 bases between them. CDR3 size: 14 residues. The CDR3 spells CASSVRGVPYEQYF. The CDR3 DNA reads TGTGCCAGCAGCGTCAGGGGAGTCCCATACGAGCAGTACTTC.

J is TRBJ2-2 and V is TRBV7-9; 7 nucleotides agree with TRBD1. Germline trimming cut 7 bases from V and 4 bases from J; bases unmatched to any gene: 12. Germline V gives CDR1 SEHNR, CDR2 FQNEAQ (reference sequence). This CDR3 has 16 residues. The DNA for the CDR3 is TGTGCCAGCACCGAGCTAAGACAGGGCGGCACCGGGGAGCTGTTTTTT. It yields the protein CASTELRQGGTGELFF.

Sample share makes this clonotype medium-sized (0.01 to 0.1%). V usage is TRBV20-1 and J usage is TRBJ2-2, with D tentatively TRBD1 (6 bases). The CDR3 extends over 15 amino acids. Trimming left V 6 bases short and J 0 bases short, with 14 bases between. CDR1 is DFQATT and CDR2 is SNEGSKA in the germline V gene (reference sequence). The DNA of the CDR3 is TGCAGTGCCACATCGGGACATTCGAACACCGGGGAGCTGTTTTTT. This encodes CSATSGHSNTGELFF.

The J gene is TRBJ1-1, the V gene TRBV28, with 7 bases identical to TRBD1. In germline, CDR1 is MDHEN, CDR2 SYDVKM. The CDR3 has 14 residues. V shed 3 bases, J shed 5 bases, and the junction held 6 bases outside the gene matches. CDR3 DNA: TGTGCCAGCAGTTTGCTGCAGGGGGGGACTGAAGCTTTCTTT. This encodes CASSLLQGGTEAFF. The whole variable domain, remainder taken from reference TRBV28 and TRBJ1-1, is DVKVTQSSRYLVKRTGEKVFLECVQDMDHENMFWYRQDPGLGLRLIYFSYDVKMKEKGDIPEGYSVSREKKERFSLILESASTNQTSMYLCASSLLQGGTEAFFGQGTRLTVV.

This clonotype showed up just a few times. This CDR3 reads CAISEDRKYGYTF. The CDR3 coding sequence is TGTGCCATCAGTGAAGACAGGAAATATGGCTACACCTTC. The gene calls are TRBV10-3 and TRBJ1-2, with a tentative D call TRBD1 (6 bases). The CDR3 consists of 13 residues. The germline V and J ends were trimmed by 3 bases and 5 bases, with 10 bases remaining between them. Germline loops: CDR1 ENHRY, CDR2 SYGVKD.

The rearrangement joins TRBV10-2 to TRBJ1-3; D is unclear. V was pared by 6 bases and J by 0 bases, with 6 bases between. The germline CDR1 and CDR2 sequences are WSHSY and SAAADI. The CDR3 has 13 residues. The CDR3 loop is CASRGGSGNTIYF. Here the CDR3 DNA reads TGCGCCAGCAGAGGTGGCTCTGGAAACACCATATATTTT.

This chain joins TRBV11-3 and TRBJ1-1; D gene unclear. CDR1 is SGHNT, CDR2 YENEEA, per germline. The V end was cut by 0 bases, the J end by 0 bases, with 2 bases between. The CDR3 spans 13 residues. CDR3 sequence reads: CASSLDVNTEAFF. DNA of the CDR3: TGTGCCAGCAGCTTAGACGTGAACACTGAAGCTTTCTTT.

In its sample, this clonotype was seen a few times. The chain links TRBV6-2 or TRBV6-3 to TRBJ2-1; 10 bases match TRBD1. V shed 7 bases and J 9 bases; nucleotides not matched to a gene: 9. CDR3 size: 14 residues. CDR1 and CDR2 from the germline V gene are MNHEY and SVGEGT. Here the CDR3 reads CASNDGTGAGEQFF. CDR3 coding DNA: TGTGCCAGCAACGACGGGACAGGGGCAGGTGAGCAGTTCTTC.

The table lists this clonotype with a few counts. V and J are TRBV7-9 and TRBJ2-1; weak D call: TRBD2 (6 bases). The germline V and J ends were trimmed by 2 bases and 0 bases, with 11 bases remaining between them. This CDR3 contains 16 residues. Germline assignment: CDR1 SEHNR and CDR2 FQNEAQ (reference sequence). The CDR3 nucleotides read TGTGCCAGCAGCTTAATCCGGGACTCCTCCTACAATGAGCAGTTCTTC. Protein sequence: CASSLIRDSSYNEQFF.

The sample holds a few counts of this clonotype. DNA for the CDR3: TGTGCCAGCAGCCACGATAGTCTAGCGGGAGGGCCGGAGAAAGAGACCCAGTACTTC. Its protein product is CASSHDSLAGGPEKETQYF. V gene TRBV11-3 combines with J gene TRBJ2-5; 12 bases are shared with TRBD2. V was clipped by 5 bases and J by 3 bases; unmatched bases: 16. The CDR3 length is 19 residues. CDR1 SGHNT and CDR2 YENEEA come from the germline V gene.

The chain couples TRBV6-4 to TRBJ2-1, with D hard to call. There are 15 residues in the CDR3. With 4 bases removed from V and 0 bases from J, the gap between germline ends came to 10 bases. Germline CDR1 MRHNA, CDR2 SNTAGT. CDR3 sequence: CASSAFKDSYNEQFF. The CDR3 coding sequence is TGTGCCAGCAGTGCCTTTAAAGACTCCTACAATGAGCAGTTCTTC.

Written as DNA, the CDR3 is TGTGCCAGCTCACCCTCCGGTTCAGGGGGTTCAACTTCACCCCTCCACTTT. This codes for CASSPSGSGGSTSPLHF. This chain links TRBV18 with TRBJ1-6, with 7 nucleotides matching TRBD1. The J segment lost 9 bases and the V segment lost 3 bases, leaving 14 bases of the junction unmatched. The CDR3 covers 17 residues. CDR1 and CDR2 (germline): KGHSH, LQKENI.